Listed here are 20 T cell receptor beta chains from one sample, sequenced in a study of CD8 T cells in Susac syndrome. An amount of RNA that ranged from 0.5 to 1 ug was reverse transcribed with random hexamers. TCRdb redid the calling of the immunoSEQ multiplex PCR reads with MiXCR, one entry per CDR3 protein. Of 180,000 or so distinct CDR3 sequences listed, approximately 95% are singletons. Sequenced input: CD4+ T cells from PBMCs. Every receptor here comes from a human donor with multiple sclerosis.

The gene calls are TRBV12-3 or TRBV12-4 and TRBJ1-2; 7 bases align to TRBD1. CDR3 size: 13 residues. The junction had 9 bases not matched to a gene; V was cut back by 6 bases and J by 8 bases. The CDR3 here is CASRPQGLRGYTF. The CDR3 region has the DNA TGTGCCAGCAGACCACAGGGGTTACGCGGCTACACCTTC.

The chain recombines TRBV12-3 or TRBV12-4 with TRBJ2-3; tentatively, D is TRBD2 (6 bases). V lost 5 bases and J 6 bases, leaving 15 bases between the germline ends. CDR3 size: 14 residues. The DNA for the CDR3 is TGTGCCAGCAGTGCTGGCCCGGGAGTGGATACGCAGTATTTT. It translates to CASSAGPGVDTQYF.

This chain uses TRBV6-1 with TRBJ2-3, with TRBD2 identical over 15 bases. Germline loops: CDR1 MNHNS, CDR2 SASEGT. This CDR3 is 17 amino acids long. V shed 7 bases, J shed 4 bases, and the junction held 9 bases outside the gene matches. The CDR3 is CASNSGLAGGGSDTQYF. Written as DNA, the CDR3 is TGTGCCAGCAACTCGGGACTAGCGGGAGGAGGGTCAGATACGCAGTATTTT.

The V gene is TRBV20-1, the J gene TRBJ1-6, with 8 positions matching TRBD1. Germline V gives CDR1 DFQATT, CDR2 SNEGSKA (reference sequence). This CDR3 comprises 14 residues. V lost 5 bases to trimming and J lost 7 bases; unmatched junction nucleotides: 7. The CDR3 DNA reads TGCAGTGCTGGCAGGACAGGGCAGAATTCACCCCTCCACTTT. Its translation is CSAGRTGQNSPLHF.

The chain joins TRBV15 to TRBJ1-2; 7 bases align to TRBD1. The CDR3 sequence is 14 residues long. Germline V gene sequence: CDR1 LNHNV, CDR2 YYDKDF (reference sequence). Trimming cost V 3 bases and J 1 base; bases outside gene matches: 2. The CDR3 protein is CATSRGDSNYGYTF. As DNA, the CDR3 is TGTGCCACCAGCAGGGGGGACAGTAACTATGGCTACACCTTC.

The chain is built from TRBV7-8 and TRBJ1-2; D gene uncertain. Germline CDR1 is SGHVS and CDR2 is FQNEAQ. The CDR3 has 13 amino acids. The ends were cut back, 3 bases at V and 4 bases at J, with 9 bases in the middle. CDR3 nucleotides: TGTGCCAGCAGCTTGCAGCCCGGCTATGGCTACACCTTC. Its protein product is CASSLQPGYGYTF.

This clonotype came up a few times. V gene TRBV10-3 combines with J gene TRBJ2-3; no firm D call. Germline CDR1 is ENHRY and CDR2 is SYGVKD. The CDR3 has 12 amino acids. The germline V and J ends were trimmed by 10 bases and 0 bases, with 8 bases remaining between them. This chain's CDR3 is CATGTSTDTQYF. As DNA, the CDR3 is TGTGCCACCGGTACGAGCACAGATACGCAGTATTTT.

Here the CDR3 reads CASSEPGHANEKLFF. CDR3 nucleotide sequence: TGTGCCAGCAGTGAACCGGGACACGCAAATGAAAAACTGTTTTTT. V is TRBV6-1 and J is TRBJ1-4; possible D gene TRBD1, 6 bases. V was pared by 2 bases and J by 5 bases, with 12 bases between. Germline V lookup: CDR1 MNHNS, CDR2 SASEGT. The CDR3 spans 15 residues.

The CDR3 DNA is TGTGCCATCAGTGATTACGACAGGGGCCATCAGCCCCAGCATTTT. Amino acid sequence: CAISDYDRGHQPQHF. This chain links TRBV10-3 with TRBJ1-5; 8 bases line up with TRBD1. V lost 3 bases and J lost 5; bases outside the gene matches: 6. Germline V gene data show CDR1 as ENHRY and CDR2 as SYGVKD. The CDR3 sequence is 15 residues long.

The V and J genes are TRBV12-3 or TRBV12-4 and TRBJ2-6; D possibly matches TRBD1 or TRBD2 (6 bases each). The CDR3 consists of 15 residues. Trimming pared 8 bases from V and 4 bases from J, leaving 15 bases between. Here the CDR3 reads CASLAGTPGANVLTF. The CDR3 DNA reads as TGTGCCAGCCTGGCGGGGACACCAGGGGCCAACGTCCTGACTTTC.

This chain's CDR3 is CAWSQPGRASGYGYTF. The CDR3 region has the DNA TGTGCCTGGAGTCAACCTGGACGGGCTTCAGGGTATGGCTACACCTTC. V usage is TRBV30 and J usage is TRBJ1-2; TRBD1 is a possible D gene (5 bases). The germline V and J ends were trimmed by 2 bases and 5 bases, with 21 bases remaining between them. This CDR3 region has 16 residues. Per the germline V gene, CDR1 is GTSNPN and CDR2 is SVGIG (reference sequence).

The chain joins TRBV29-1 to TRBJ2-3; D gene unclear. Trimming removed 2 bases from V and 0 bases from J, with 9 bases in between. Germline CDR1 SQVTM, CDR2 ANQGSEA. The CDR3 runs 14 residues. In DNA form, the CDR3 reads TGCAGCGTTGAATTTGTAACTAGCACAGATACGCAGTATTTT. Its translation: CSVEFVTSTDTQYF.

CDR3 coding DNA: TGCAGTGCTATAGGACACCTCTACGAGCAGTACTTC. Its protein is CSAIGHLYEQYF. The chain couples TRBV20-1 to TRBJ2-7, with D perhaps TRBD1 (5 bases). Per the germline V gene, CDR1 is DFQATT and CDR2 is SNEGSKA (reference sequence). The CDR3 loop spans 12 amino acids. The V end lost 4 bases, the J end lost 3 bases, and 10 bases lay between the germline ends.

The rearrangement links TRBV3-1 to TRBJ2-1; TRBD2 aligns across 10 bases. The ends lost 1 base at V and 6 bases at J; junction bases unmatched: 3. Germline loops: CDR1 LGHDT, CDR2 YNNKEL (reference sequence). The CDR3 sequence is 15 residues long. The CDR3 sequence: CASSQGTSGVNEQFF. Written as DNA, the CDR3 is TGTGCCAGCAGCCAAGGAACTAGCGGGGTCAATGAGCAGTTCTTC.

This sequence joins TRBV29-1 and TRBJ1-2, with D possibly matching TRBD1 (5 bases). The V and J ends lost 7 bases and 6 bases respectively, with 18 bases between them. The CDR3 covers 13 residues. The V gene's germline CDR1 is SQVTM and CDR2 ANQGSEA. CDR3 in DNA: TGCAGCGCCCGGGGGGGGACCGAGGATGGCTACACCTTC. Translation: CSARGGTEDGYTF.

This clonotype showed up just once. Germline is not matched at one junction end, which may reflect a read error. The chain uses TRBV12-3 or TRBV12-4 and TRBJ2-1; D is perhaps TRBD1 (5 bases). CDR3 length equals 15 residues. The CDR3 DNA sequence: TGTACCAGCAGTTTGGCAGGGCAGGCCTACAATGAGCAGTTCTTC. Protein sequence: CTSSLAGQAYNEQFF.

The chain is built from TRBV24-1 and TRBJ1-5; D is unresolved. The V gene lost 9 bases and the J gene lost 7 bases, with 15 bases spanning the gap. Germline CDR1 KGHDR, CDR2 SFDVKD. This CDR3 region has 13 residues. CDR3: CATGGEGTQPQHF. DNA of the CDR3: TGTGCCACCGGCGGCGAGGGTACCCAGCCCCAGCATTTT.

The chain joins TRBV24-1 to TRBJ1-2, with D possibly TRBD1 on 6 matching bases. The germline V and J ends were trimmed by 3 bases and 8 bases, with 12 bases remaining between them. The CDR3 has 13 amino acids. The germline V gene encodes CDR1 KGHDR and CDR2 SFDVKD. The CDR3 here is CATSDRQTGGYTF. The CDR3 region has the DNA TGTGCCACCAGTGATCGTCAAACAGGGGGCTACACCTTC.

As DNA, the CDR3 is TGCGCCAGCAGCCAAGGACAGTCGGGGTTCAGTGAGCAGTTCTTC. Translation: CASSQGQSGFSEQFF. The chain is built from TRBV4-3 and TRBJ2-1; D is tentatively TRBD1 or TRBD2 (5 bases each). V gave up 1 base and J gave up 9 bases, with 16 bases separating them. The CDR3 extends over 15 amino acids. Germline lookup yields CDR1 LGHNA and CDR2 YSLEER.

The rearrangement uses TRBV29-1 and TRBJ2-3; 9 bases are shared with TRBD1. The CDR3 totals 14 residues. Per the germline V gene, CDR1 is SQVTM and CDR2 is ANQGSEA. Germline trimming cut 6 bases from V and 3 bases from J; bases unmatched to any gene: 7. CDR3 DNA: TGCAGCGTGGGACAGGGCCTGGCTACAGATACGCAGTATTTT. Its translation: CSVGQGLATDTQYF.